This record covers a single T cell receptor beta chain. The CDR3 extends over 14 amino acids. CDR1 and CDR2 from the germline V gene are SGHTA and FQGNSA. With 5 bases removed from V and 7 bases from J, the gap between germline ends came to 14 bases. Recruitment covered under 25 US areas and drew participants whose ages spanned roughly 18 to 100 years. The study assigned cohorts using participant-reported clinical history. This sample is drawn from a study of blood T cell repertoires in COVID-19. Study in general: The United States, Italy and Spain supplied acute and convalescent COVID-19 samples.

Original data processing: Amplification with reference gene primers provided the estimates of nucleated cell counts. The data were produced by immunoSEQ multiplex PCR, yet TCRdb's version contains in-frame clones alone and is incomplete. V, J and clone size reflect that table, while D and trimming were determined from the DNA. The table has 360,000 or so clones, around 83% seen once. Sequencing was carried out using PBMCs or T cells enriched from blood (not recorded which). The chain links TRBV7-2 to TRBJ1-4; tentatively, D is TRBD1 (6 bases). This TCR derives from a woman aged 45-59 years who had recovered from COVID-19. The CDR3 sequence: CASSPGGRGEKLFF. CDR3 in DNA: TGTGCCAGCAGCCCCGGGGGGCGGGGTGAAAAACTGTTTTTT.